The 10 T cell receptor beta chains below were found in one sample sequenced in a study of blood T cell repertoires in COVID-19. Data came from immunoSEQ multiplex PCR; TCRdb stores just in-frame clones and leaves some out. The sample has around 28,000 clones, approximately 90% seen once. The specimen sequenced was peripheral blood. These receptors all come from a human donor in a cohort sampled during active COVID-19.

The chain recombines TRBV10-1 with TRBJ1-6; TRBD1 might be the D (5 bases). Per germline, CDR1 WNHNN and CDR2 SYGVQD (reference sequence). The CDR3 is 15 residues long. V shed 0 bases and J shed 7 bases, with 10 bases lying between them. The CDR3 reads CASSESIAGNSPLHF. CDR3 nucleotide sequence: TGCGCCAGCAGTGAGTCGATTGCAGGGAATTCACCCCTCCACTTT.

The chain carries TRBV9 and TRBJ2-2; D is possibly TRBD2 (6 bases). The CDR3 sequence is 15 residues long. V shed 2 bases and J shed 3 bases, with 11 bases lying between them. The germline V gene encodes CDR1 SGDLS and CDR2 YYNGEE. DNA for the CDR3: TGTGCCAGCAGCGTGGGACTCTCTTACACCGGGGAGCTGTTTTTT. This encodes CASSVGLSYTGELFF.

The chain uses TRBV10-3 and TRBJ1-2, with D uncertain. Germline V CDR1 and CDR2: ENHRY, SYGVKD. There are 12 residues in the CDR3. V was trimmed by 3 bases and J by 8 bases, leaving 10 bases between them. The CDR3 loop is CAISDPAGGYTF. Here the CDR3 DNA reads TGTGCCATCAGTGACCCCGCGGGGGGCTACACCTTC.

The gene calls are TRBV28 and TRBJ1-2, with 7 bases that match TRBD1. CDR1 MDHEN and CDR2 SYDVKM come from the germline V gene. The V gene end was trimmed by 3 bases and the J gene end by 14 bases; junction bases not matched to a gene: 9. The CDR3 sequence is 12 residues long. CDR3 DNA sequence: TGTGCCAGCAGTTTGTACACAGGGGCTAATACCTTC. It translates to CASSLYTGANTF.

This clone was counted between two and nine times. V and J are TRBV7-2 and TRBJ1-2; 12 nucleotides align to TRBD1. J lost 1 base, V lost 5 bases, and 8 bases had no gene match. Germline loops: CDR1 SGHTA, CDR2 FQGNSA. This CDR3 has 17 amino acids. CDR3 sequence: CASSVGTGGAINYGYTF. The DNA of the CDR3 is TGTGCCAGCAGCGTAGGGACAGGGGGCGCGATTAACTATGGCTACACCTTC.

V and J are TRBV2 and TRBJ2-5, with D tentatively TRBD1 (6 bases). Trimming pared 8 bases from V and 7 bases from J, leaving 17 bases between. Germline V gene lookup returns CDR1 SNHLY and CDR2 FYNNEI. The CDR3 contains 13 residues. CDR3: CASSQGLVGTQYF. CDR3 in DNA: TGTGCCAGCTCTCAGGGGCTAGTCGGGACCCAGTACTTC.

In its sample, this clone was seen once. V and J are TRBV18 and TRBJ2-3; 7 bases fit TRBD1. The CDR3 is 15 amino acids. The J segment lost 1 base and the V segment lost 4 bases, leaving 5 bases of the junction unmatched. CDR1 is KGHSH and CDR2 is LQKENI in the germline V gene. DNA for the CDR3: TGTGCCAGCTCACTAGGACAGGCTGGCACAGATACGCAGTATTTT. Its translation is CASSLGQAGTDTQYF.

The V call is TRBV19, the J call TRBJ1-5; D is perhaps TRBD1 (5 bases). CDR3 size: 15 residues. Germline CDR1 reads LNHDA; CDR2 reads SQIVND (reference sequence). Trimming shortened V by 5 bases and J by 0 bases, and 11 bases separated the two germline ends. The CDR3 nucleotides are TGTGCCAGTAGTTTGGGGCCGGTTAGCAATCAGCCCCAGCATTTT. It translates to CASSLGPVSNQPQHF. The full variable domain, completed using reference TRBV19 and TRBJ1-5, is DGGITQSPKYLFRKEGQNVTLSCEQNLNHDAMYWYRQDPGQGLRLIYYSQIVNDFQKGDIAEGYSVSREKKESFPLTVTSAQKNPTAFYLCASSLGPVSNQPQHFGDGTRLSIL.

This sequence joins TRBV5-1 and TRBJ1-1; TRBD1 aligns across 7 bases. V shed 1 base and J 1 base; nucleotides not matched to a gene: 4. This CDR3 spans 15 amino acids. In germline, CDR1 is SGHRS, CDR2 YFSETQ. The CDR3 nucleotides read TGCGCCAGCAGCTTGCTAGGGGGCGGGAACACTGAAGCTTTCTTT. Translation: CASSLLGGGNTEAFF.

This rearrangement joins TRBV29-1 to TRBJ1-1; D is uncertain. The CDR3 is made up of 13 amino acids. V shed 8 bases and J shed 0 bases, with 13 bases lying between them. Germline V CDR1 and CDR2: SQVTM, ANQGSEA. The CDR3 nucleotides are TGCAGCTCGCGCAGCGGGTTGAACACTGAAGCTTTCTTT. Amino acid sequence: CSSRSGLNTEAFF.